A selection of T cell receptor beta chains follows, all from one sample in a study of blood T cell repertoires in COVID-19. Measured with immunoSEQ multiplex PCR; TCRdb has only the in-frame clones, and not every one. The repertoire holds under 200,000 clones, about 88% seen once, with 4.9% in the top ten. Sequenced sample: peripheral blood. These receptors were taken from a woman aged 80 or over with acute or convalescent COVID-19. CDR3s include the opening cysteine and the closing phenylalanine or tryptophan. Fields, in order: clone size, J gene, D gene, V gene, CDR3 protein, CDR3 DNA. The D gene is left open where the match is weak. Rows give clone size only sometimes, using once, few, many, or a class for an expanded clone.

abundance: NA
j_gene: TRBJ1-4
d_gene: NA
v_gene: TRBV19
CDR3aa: CASSISTNEKLFF
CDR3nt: TGTGCCAGTAGTATATCGACTAATGAAAAACTGTTTTTT

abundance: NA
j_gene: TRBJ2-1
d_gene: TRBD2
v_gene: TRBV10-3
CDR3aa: CAISARSGTSGQRSSYNEQFF
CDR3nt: TGTGCCATCAGTGCCCGATCCGGGACTAGCGGGCAGAGGAGCTCCTACAATGAGCAGTTCTTC

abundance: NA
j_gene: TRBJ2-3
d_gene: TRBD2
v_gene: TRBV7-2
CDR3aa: CASSLVSGTTNTDTQYF
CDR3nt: TGTGCCAGCAGCTTAGTGTCTGGGACTACCAACACAGATACGCAGTATTTT

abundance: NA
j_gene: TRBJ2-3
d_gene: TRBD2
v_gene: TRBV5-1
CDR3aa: CASSPGLAVTDTQYF
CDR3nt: TGCGCCAGCAGCCCCGGACTAGCGGTCACAGATACGCAGTATTTT

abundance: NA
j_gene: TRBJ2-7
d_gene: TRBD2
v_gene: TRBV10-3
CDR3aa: CAISDRPGTSGSEQYF
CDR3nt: TGTGCCATCAGTGATCGACCGGGGACTAGCGGCTCCGAGCAGTACTTC

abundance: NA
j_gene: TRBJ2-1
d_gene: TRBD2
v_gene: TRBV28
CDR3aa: CASSLAGGYNEQFF
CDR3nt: TGTGCCAGCAGTTTAGCGGGAGGGTACAATGAGCAGTTCTTC

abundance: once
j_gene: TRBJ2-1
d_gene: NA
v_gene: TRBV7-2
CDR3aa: CASSLDKGTPYSSYNEQFF
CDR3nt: TGTGCCAGCAGCTTAGATAAAGGGACTCCCTACTCCTCCTACAATGAGCAGTTCTTC

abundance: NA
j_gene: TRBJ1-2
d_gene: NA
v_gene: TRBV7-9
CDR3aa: CASSLSQGYYGYTF
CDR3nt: TGTGCCAGCAGCTTGTCGCAGGGGTACTATGGCTACACCTTC

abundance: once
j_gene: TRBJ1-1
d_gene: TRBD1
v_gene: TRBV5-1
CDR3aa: CASTTGGASTEAFF
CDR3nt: TGCGCCAGCACTACAGGGGGCGCGAGCACTGAAGCTTTCTTT

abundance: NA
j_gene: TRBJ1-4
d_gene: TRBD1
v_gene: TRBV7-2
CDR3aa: CASSPLQGAGGKLFF
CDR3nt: TGTGCCAGCAGCCCCCTACAGGGGGCTGGGGGAAAACTGTTTTTT

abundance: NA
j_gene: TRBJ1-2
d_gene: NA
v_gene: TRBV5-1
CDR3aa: CASSVVAGDYGYTF
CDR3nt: TGCGCCAGCAGCGTCGTAGCAGGGGACTATGGCTACACCTTC

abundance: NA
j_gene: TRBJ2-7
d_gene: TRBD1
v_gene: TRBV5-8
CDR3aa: CASSLVGTDSYEQYF
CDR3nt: TGTGCCAGCAGCTTGGTCGGGACAGATTCCTACGAGCAGTACTTC